This TCR beta chain was recovered during a study of blood T cell repertoires in COVID-19. Study-wide background: Some COVID-19 samples were acute and others convalescent; all came from the United States, Italy and Spain. PBMCs, B-cell-depleted T cells, or T cells were the source of the cDNA or gDNA that made up the material.

CDR1 and CDR2 from the germline V gene are SQVTM and ANQGSEA. The trim removed 3 bases at V and 10 bases at J, leaving 11 bases unmatched. There are 13 residues in the CDR3. Original analysis: How many nucleated cells were present was estimated from reference gene primer amplification. Produced via immunoSEQ multiplex PCR; TCRdb's table is partial and in-frame only. The DNA was the basis for D and trimming; V, J and clone size are from that table. The repertoire holds around 140,000 clones, with 84% as singletons. The clonotype comes from a man in his 60s with acute or convalescent COVID-19. The chain recombines TRBV29-1 with TRBJ1-2; 7 nucleotides match TRBD1. Material: peripheral blood. This CDR3 reads CSVEGRGNSDYTF. Here the CDR3 DNA reads TGCAGCGTTGAGGGCAGGGGGAATTCTGACTACACCTTC.